These T cell receptor beta chains were read from a single sample in a study of blood T cell repertoires in COVID-19. Clones were read by immunoSEQ multiplex PCR, and TCRdb kept only the in-frame ones, dropping some. The repertoire includes about 210,000 clones, 80% to 85% of them detected once, and roughly 5.5% sits in the top ten. Specimen: peripheral blood. Receptor source: a woman aged 70-85 years with COVID-19, enrolled during active disease. Both conserved end residues are part of each CDR3. The D gene is left open where the match is weak. Clone size is stated in some rows and not others, as once, few, many or a class when expanded.

. | . | TRBJ1-2 | TRBV5-6 | CASNLVKGDYGYTF | TGTGCCAGCAATTTAGTCAAGGGGGACTATGGCTACACCTTC
. | once | TRBJ2-5 | TRBV19 | CASGSLLRQETQYF | TGTGCCAGCGGTTCCCTACTGCGCCAAGAGACCCAGTACTTC
TRBD2 | . | TRBJ2-5 | TRBV5-1 | CASSLRGGETQYF | TGCGCCAGCAGCCTCCGGGGGGGTGAGACCCAGTACTTC
. | . | TRBJ2-3 | TRBV29-1 | CSVESRSPAVRQYF | TGCAGCGTTGAATCTCGGAGCCCGGCAGTAAGGCAGTATTTT
. | . | TRBJ2-3 | TRBV5-4 | CASSSQRTDTQYF | TGTGCCAGCAGCTCCCAGCGTACAGATACGCAGTATTTT
. | . | TRBJ1-2 | TRBV7-9 | CASSLDSNYGYTF | TGTGCCAGCAGCCTGGACAGTAACTATGGCTACACCTTC
. | . | TRBJ2-3 | TRBV5-1 | CASSLIASTDTQYF | TGCGCCAGCAGCTTAATAGCGAGCACAGATACGCAGTATTTT
. | . | TRBJ1-4 | TRBV4-3 | CASSQGQALNEKLFF | TGCGCCAGCAGCCAAGGGCAGGCGCTCAATGAAAAACTGTTTTTT
TRBD2 | . | TRBJ2-1 | TRBV29-1 | CSVDLRSSGRLYEQFF | TGCAGCGTTGATTTAAGGAGTAGCGGGAGGCTCTATGAGCAGTTCTTC
TRBD2 | . | TRBJ2-6 | TRBV9 | CASSVTSSGGSGANVLTF | TGTGCCAGCAGCGTCACCTCTTCGGGGGGGTCCGGGGCCAACGTCCTGACTTTC
. | few | TRBJ1-4 | TRBV7-2 | CASSRGSNEKLFF | TGTGCCAGCAGCCGAGGATCAAATGAAAAACTGTTTTTT